The next 18 T cell receptor beta chains were all read from a single sample in a study of human T cells and chemical hapten exposure. Documented time point: patch test 3, about 24 weeks after DPC sensitization. Documented treatment: therapeutic diphenylcyclopropenone sensitization with weekly scalp DPC. Using its own MiXCR run on the RACE reads, TCRdb lists one record per CDR3 protein. The table shows over 75,000 distinct CDR3 sequences, with about 11% occurring only once. The sequences come from whole blood, collected in connection with sensitization to the hapten diphenylcyclopropenone (DPC). These receptors came from a young woman with alopecia areata. Some clones in this sample may be carry-over from other donors' samples.

The chain is built from TRBV7-2 and TRBJ2-4; 8 bases line up with TRBD1. Germline CDR1 is SGHTA and CDR2 is FQGNSA. This CDR3 is built from 17 residues. Germline trimming cut 2 bases from V and 5 bases from J; bases unmatched to any gene: 11. This chain's CDR3 is CASSLWPRGQGENIQYF. The CDR3 DNA reads as TGTGCCAGCAGCTTATGGCCCAGGGGGCAAGGGGAAAACATTCAGTACTTC.

This clonotype was recorded many times. In nucleotides, the CDR3 is TGTGCCAGCAGCCTCCTCCGGACTGAAGCTTTCTTT. As protein: CASSLLRTEAFF. The V gene is TRBV6-2 or TRBV6-3, the J gene TRBJ1-1; D remains ambiguous. Germline V gene sequence: CDR1 MNHEY, CDR2 SVGEGT. This CDR3 has 12 amino acids. Between the trimmed V and J ends, which lost 6 bases and 5 bases, there was a span of 10 bases.

This sequence joins TRBV20-1 and TRBJ2-3; D is perhaps TRBD2 (6 bases). Germline assignment: CDR1 DFQATT and CDR2 SNEGSKA (reference sequence). The CDR3 has 21 amino acids. V lost 3 bases and J 2 bases, leaving 33 bases between the germline ends. The CDR3 protein is CSARTGYGASSGTHHTDTQYF. The DNA for the CDR3 is TGCAGTGCTAGGACCGGCTATGGGGCCTCCTCCGGGACTCACCACACAGATACGCAGTATTTT.

This clonotype has a count of ten or more. The gene calls are TRBV20-1 and TRBJ1-4; no definite D call. The V gene lost 1 base and the J gene lost 4 bases, with 16 bases spanning the gap. Germline V gene sequence: CDR1 DFQATT, CDR2 SNEGSKA (reference sequence). The CDR3 loop spans 16 amino acids. CDR3 amino acids: CSARGLRSGVNEKLFF. CDR3 nucleotide sequence: TGCAGTGCTAGAGGCCTCCGGTCCGGGGTTAATGAAAAACTGTTTTTT.

In its sample, this clonotype was seen many times. The V and J genes are TRBV7-2 and TRBJ2-7, with TRBD2 matching 8 bases. CDR1 SGHTA and CDR2 FQGNSA come from the germline V gene. V shed 5 bases, J shed 4 bases, and the junction held 10 bases outside the gene matches. The CDR3 loop spans 15 amino acids. Here the CDR3 reads CASSPRSGGSYEQYF. DNA of the CDR3: TGTGCCAGCAGCCCCCGGAGCGGGGGAAGTTACGAGCAGTACTTC. Full variable domain (outside the CDR3, taken from reference TRBV7-2 and TRBJ2-7): GAGVSQSPSNKVTEKGKDVELRCDPISGHTALYWYRQSLGQGLEFLIYFQGNSAPDKSGLPSDRFSAERTGGSVSTLTIQRTQQEDSAVYLCASSPRSGGSYEQYFGPGTRLTVT.

This clonotype was detected a few times. The chain combines TRBV10-3 with TRBJ2-3; no reliable D call. V dropped 2 bases and J dropped 3 bases, with 6 bases sitting between them. The CDR3 is made up of 13 amino acids. Germline values: CDR1 ENHRY, CDR2 SYGVKD. DNA for the CDR3: TGTGCCATCAGTGAGCCGCATACAGATACGCAGTATTTT. It codes for CAISEPHTDTQYF.

The rearrangement uses TRBV7-2 and TRBJ1-1; 10 positions agree with TRBD1. The V segment lost 4 bases and the J segment 1 base; nucleotides outside the gene matches: 6. From germline, CDR1 is SGHTA and CDR2 FQGNSA. The CDR3 is 16 residues long. This CDR3 reads CASSSRGQGSNTEAFF. As DNA, the CDR3 is TGTGCCAGCAGCTCCCGGGGACAGGGGTCGAACACTGAAGCTTTCTTT.

This clonotype was seen a few times. The rearrangement uses TRBV10-3 and TRBJ1-1; 8 nucleotides match TRBD1. The CDR3 spans 14 residues. Germline CDR1 and CDR2: ENHRY and SYGVKD. The J segment lost 8 bases and the V segment lost 3 bases, leaving 8 bases of the junction unmatched. CDR3: CAISDRTGKAEAFF. The DNA for the CDR3 is TGTGCCATCAGTGATCGGACAGGGAAGGCCGAAGCTTTCTTT.

The rearrangement links TRBV28 to TRBJ1-2; TRBD1 agrees at 7 bases. CDR1 is MDHEN, CDR2 SYDVKM, per germline. J gave up 7 bases and V 3 bases, and 11 bases lay outside the gene matches. The CDR3 runs to 15 residues. DNA for the CDR3: TGTGCCAGCAGTTTCAGGGGGACTCTTCGGTCTGGCTACACCTTC. This encodes CASSFRGTLRSGYTF.

This clonotype was seen only a few times. The rearrangement joins TRBV20-1 to TRBJ2-7, with D tentatively TRBD1 (5 bases). This CDR3 is 12 amino acids long. The germline V and J ends were trimmed by 6 bases and 4 bases, with 13 bases remaining between them. The germline V gene has CDR1 DFQATT and CDR2 SNEGSKA (reference sequence). Written as DNA, the CDR3 is TGCAGTGCCCGAGGACACATTTACGAGCAGTACTTC. Amino acids: CSARGHIYEQYF.

This clonotype was seen ten or more times. CDR3 loop: CASSPIRQANEKLFF. CDR3 nucleotides: TGTGCCAGCAGCCCCATAAGGCAGGCTAATGAAAAACTGTTTTTT. The chain joins TRBV11-2 to TRBJ1-4; D gene uncertain. This CDR3 is 15 amino acids long. Germline lookup yields CDR1 SGHAT and CDR2 FQNNGV. Trimming stripped 5 bases from V and 3 bases from J, with 13 bases between. The entire variable domain, with the rest obtained from reference TRBV11-2 and TRBJ1-4, is as follows: EAGVAQSPRYKIIEKRQSVAFWCNPISGHATLYWYQQILGQGPKLLIQFQNNGVVDDSQLPKDRFSAERLKGVDSTLKIQPAKLEDSAVYLCASSPIRQANEKLFFGSGTQLSVL.

This clonotype has just a few counts. This chain connects TRBV5-5 to TRBJ1-3; 7 nucleotides line up with TRBD1. Germline V gives CDR1 SGHKS, CDR2 YYEKEE (reference sequence). The CDR3 totals 15 residues. Losses at the gene ends were 4 bases for V and 0 bases for J; bases not matched to a gene: 4. CDR3 sequence reads: CASSQTGTSGNTIYF. CDR3 nucleotides: TGTGCCAGCAGCCAGACAGGGACCTCTGGAAACACCATATATTTT.

This rearrangement joins TRBV29-1 to TRBJ2-5; D is tentatively TRBD1 or TRBD2 (5 bases each). This CDR3 is built from 11 residues. Trimming shortened V by 7 bases and J by 4 bases, and 10 bases separated the two germline ends. Germline CDR1 reads SQVTM; CDR2 reads ANQGSEA. CDR3 bases: TGCAGCGCCCCGAGGGGAGAGACCCAGTACTTC. Its protein is CSAPRGETQYF.

This clonotype was recorded at least ten times. As DNA, the CDR3 is TGTGCCATCACCGGGGGGGCTTCCCATGAGCAGTTCTTC. This gives the protein CAITGGASHEQFF. The rearrangement links TRBV10-3 to TRBJ2-1; 8 nucleotides align to TRBD2. CDR3 size: 13 residues. V gave up 7 bases and J gave up 8 bases; unmatched junction bases: 7. Germline CDR1 ENHRY, CDR2 SYGVKD.

V and J are TRBV29-1 and TRBJ2-1; 10 positions agree with TRBD1. The V segment lost 6 bases and the J segment 5 bases; nucleotides outside the gene matches: 7. The CDR3 is 14 amino acids. Germline V gene lookup returns CDR1 SQVTM and CDR2 ANQGSEA. The CDR3, as DNA: TGCAGCGTCAGGGACAGGGGCTGGGACAATGAGCAGTTCTTC. It codes for CSVRDRGWDNEQFF.

V usage is TRBV5-5 and J usage is TRBJ1-5; tentatively, D is TRBD1 (5 bases). Between the trimmed V and J ends, which lost 4 bases and 10 bases, there was a span of 18 bases. Germline V CDR1 and CDR2: SGHKS, YYEKEE (reference sequence). There are 14 residues in the CDR3. The CDR3 nucleotides are TGTGCCAGCAGCCCAAGCCGGGGGGGAGAACCCCAGCATTTT. Amino acid sequence: CASSPSRGGEPQHF.

This clonotype turned up a few times. The V and J genes are TRBV3-1 and TRBJ2-1; 7 bases align to TRBD2. The CDR3 sequence is 18 residues long. The ends lost 0 bases at V and 7 bases at J; junction bases unmatched: 15. CDR1 and CDR2 (germline): LGHDT, YNNKEL (reference sequence). CDR3 protein: CASSQDWTWEGLRNEQFF. The DNA for the CDR3 is TGTGCCAGCAGCCAAGATTGGACGTGGGAGGGCCTTCGAAATGAGCAGTTCTTC.

The table lists this clonotype with many counts. CDR3 coding DNA: TGTGCCACCTTGACTAGCGGGGGGGCCTATGAGCAGTTCTTC. This encodes CATLTSGGAYEQFF. The chain uses TRBV28 and TRBJ2-1, with TRBD2 matching 14 bases. Germline values: CDR1 MDHEN, CDR2 SYDVKM. The V gene end was trimmed by 10 bases and the J gene end by 8 bases; junction bases not matched to a gene: 7. The CDR3 covers 14 residues.